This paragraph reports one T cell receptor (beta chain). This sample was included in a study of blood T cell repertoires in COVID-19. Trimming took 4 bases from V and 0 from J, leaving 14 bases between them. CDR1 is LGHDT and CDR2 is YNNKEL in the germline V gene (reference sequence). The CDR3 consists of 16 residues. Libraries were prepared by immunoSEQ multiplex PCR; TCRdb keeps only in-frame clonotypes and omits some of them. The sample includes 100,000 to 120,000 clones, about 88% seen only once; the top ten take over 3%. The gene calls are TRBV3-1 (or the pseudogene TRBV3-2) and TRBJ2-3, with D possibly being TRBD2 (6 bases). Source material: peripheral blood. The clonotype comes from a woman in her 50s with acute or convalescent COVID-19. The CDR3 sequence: CASSRISGYSTDTQYF. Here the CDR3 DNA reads TGTGCCAGCAGCCGAATTAGCGGCTATAGCACAGATACGCAGTATTTT.